The rows below give T cell receptor beta chains drawn from one sample of a study of immune heterogeneity within non-small cell lung tumors. Each CDR3 protein gets one entry after TCRdb re-called the multiplex PCR reads with MiXCR. The sample records fewer than 13,000 distinct CDR3 sequences, 27% being singletons. Sequenced: lung tumor tissue. The source is a man aged 45-65 years with non-small cell lung cancer. The CDR3 runs from the conserved cysteine through the conserved F or W. D genes are given only for firm matches. Only part of the rows carry a size: once, few, many, or a class if the clone is expanded.

J gene: TRBJ2-1; V gene: TRBV19; D gene: TRBD2; clone size: medium-sized; CDR3 protein: CASRRSPGGVYNEQFF; CDR3 DNA: TGTGCCAGTAGACGCTCTCCTGGGGGGGTCTACAATGAGCAGTTCTTC
J gene: TRBJ1-2; V gene: TRBV29-1; D gene: NA; clone size: many; CDR3 protein: CSVVQGRGYGYTF; CDR3 DNA: TGCAGCGTCGTACAGGGAAGGGGATATGGCTACACCTTC
J gene: TRBJ1-1; V gene: TRBV3-1; D gene: NA; clone size: NA; CDR3 protein: CASSQGGSIGNTEAFF; CDR3 DNA: TGTGCCAGCAGCCAAGGAGGGAGCATCGGGAACACTGAAGCTTTCTTT
J gene: TRBJ2-1; V gene: TRBV5-1; D gene: NA; clone size: many; CDR3 protein: CASSLTRSSSYNEQFF; CDR3 DNA: TGCGCCAGCAGCCTCACTAGGTCTAGCTCCTACAATGAGCAGTTCTTC
J gene: TRBJ2-7; V gene: TRBV30; D gene: NA; clone size: few; CDR3 protein: CAWRPVRGTGLWMDEQYF; CDR3 DNA: TGTGCCTGGAGGCCGGTGAGAGGCACGGGTCTTTGGATGGACGAGCAGTACTTC
J gene: TRBJ2-7; V gene: TRBV6-1; D gene: NA; clone size: medium-sized; CDR3 protein: CASSLRDTTYEQYF; CDR3 DNA: TGTGCCAGCAGTCTCCGGGACACGACCTACGAGCAGTACTTC
J gene: TRBJ2-4; V gene: TRBV4-1; D gene: NA; clone size: NA; CDR3 protein: CASSQVWAGADIQYF; CDR3 DNA: TGCGCCAGCAGCCAAGTATGGGCAGGGGCGGACATTCAGTACTTC
J gene: TRBJ1-1; V gene: TRBV19; D gene: NA; clone size: NA; CDR3 protein: CASTAWGRQSEAFF; CDR3 DNA: TGTGCCAGTACCGCGTGGGGGAGACAGTCTGAAGCTTTCTTT
J gene: TRBJ2-5; V gene: TRBV29-1; D gene: TRBD2; clone size: once; CDR3 protein: CSSSGSSGETQYF; CDR3 DNA: TGCAGCAGTAGCGGGAGTAGCGGCGAGACCCAGTACTTC
J gene: TRBJ2-7; V gene: TRBV7-2; D gene: TRBD2; clone size: few; CDR3 protein: CASSTTRASGYEQYF; CDR3 DNA: TGTGCCAGCAGTACGACCAGGGCTAGCGGCTACGAGCAGTACTTC
J gene: TRBJ2-5; V gene: TRBV20-1; D gene: NA; clone size: NA; CDR3 protein: CSAGGEGGWTQYF; CDR3 DNA: TGCAGTGCTGGAGGGGAGGGGGGGTGGACCCAGTACTTC
J gene: TRBJ1-1; V gene: TRBV12-3/TRBV12-4; D gene: NA; clone size: NA; CDR3 protein: CASKENKKAFF; CDR3 DNA: TGTGCCAGCAAGGAGAATAAGAAAGCTTTCTTT
J gene: TRBJ2-2; V gene: TRBV7-2; D gene: NA; clone size: many; CDR3 protein: CASSLRSQGGTGELFF; CDR3 DNA: TGTGCCAGCAGCTTAAGGTCGCAGGGGGGCACCGGGGAGCTGTTTTTT
J gene: TRBJ2-2; V gene: TRBV10-1; D gene: NA; clone size: many; CDR3 protein: CASSAEFTGELFF; CDR3 DNA: TGCGCCAGCAGCGCGGAATTCACCGGGGAGCTGTTTTTT
J gene: TRBJ2-7; V gene: TRBV20-1; D gene: TRBD2; clone size: many; CDR3 protein: CSARSSGRAGTYEQYF; CDR3 DNA: TGCAGTGCTAGATCCAGCGGGAGGGCCGGTACATACGAGCAGTACTTC
J gene: TRBJ1-5; V gene: TRBV19; D gene: TRBD1; clone size: many; CDR3 protein: CASSRTGTGRGQPQHF; CDR3 DNA: TGTGCCAGTAGTCGTACCGGGACAGGGAGGGGTCAGCCCCAGCATTTT
J gene: TRBJ2-7; V gene: TRBV6-1; D gene: TRBD2; clone size: medium-sized; CDR3 protein: CASSGTSGITSYEQYF; CDR3 DNA: TGTGCCAGCAGTGGGACTAGCGGAATTACTTCCTACGAGCAGTACTTC
J gene: TRBJ1-2; V gene: TRBV20-1; D gene: NA; clone size: many; CDR3 protein: CSARQGFIADGYTF; CDR3 DNA: TGCAGTGCTAGACAGGGGTTCATTGCAGATGGCTACACCTTC
J gene: TRBJ2-1; V gene: TRBV5-1; D gene: NA; clone size: NA; CDR3 protein: CASSLYSYNEQFF; CDR3 DNA: TGCGCCAGCAGCCTTTACTCCTACAATGAGCAGTTCTTC
J gene: TRBJ2-2; V gene: TRBV24-1; D gene: TRBD1; clone size: NA; CDR3 protein: CATSVLALTGMYTGELFF; CDR3 DNA: TGTGCCACCAGTGTTTTGGCTTTGACAGGGATGTACACCGGGGAGCTGTTTTTT
J gene: TRBJ1-1; V gene: TRBV30; D gene: NA; clone size: medium-sized; CDR3 protein: CAWSVLRGAEAFF; CDR3 DNA: TGTGCCTGGAGTGTACTTCGAGGGGCTGAAGCTTTCTTT
J gene: TRBJ2-7; V gene: TRBV4-1; D gene: TRBD2; clone size: many; CDR3 protein: CASSHTTSPYEQYF; CDR3 DNA: TGCGCCAGCAGCCACACGACTAGCCCCTACGAGCAGTACTTC
J gene: TRBJ2-1; V gene: TRBV27; D gene: TRBD1; clone size: medium-sized; CDR3 protein: CASRGSGTGDNEQFF; CDR3 DNA: TGTGCCAGCAGGGGCTCAGGGACAGGGGACAATGAGCAGTTCTTC
J gene: TRBJ1-5; V gene: TRBV30; D gene: NA; clone size: NA; CDR3 protein: CAWSLSGASNQPQHF; CDR3 DNA: TGTGCCTGGAGTTTATCCGGGGCTAGCAATCAGCCCCAGCATTTT
J gene: TRBJ2-2; V gene: TRBV5-1; D gene: NA; clone size: NA; CDR3 protein: CASSPSTCGEGGLFF; CDR3 DNA: TGCGCCAGCAGCCCCAGCACATGCGGGGAAGGAGGTCTGTTTTTT
J gene: TRBJ1-1; V gene: TRBV18; D gene: TRBD1; clone size: few; CDR3 protein: CASSPLDRAVNTEAFF; CDR3 DNA: TGTGCCAGCTCACCCCTGGACAGGGCAGTGAACACTGAAGCTTTCTTT
J gene: TRBJ1-5; V gene: TRBV7-9; D gene: NA; clone size: many; CDR3 protein: CASTNRVDQPQHF; CDR3 DNA: TGTGCCAGCACAAACAGGGTAGATCAGCCCCAGCATTTT
J gene: TRBJ1-5; V gene: TRBV20-1; D gene: TRBD1; clone size: many; CDR3 protein: CSARDRTGPISNQPQHF; CDR3 DNA: TGCAGTGCTAGAGATAGGACAGGGCCTATTAGCAATCAGCCCCAGCATTTT
J gene: TRBJ1-1; V gene: TRBV7-9; D gene: NA; clone size: NA; CDR3 protein: CASSSTGNTEAFF; CDR3 DNA: TGTGCCAGCAGCTCGACAGGGAACACTGAAGCTTTCTTT
J gene: TRBJ1-1; V gene: TRBV6-2/TRBV6-3; D gene: NA; clone size: NA; CDR3 protein: CASRYHERVKSEAFF; CDR3 DNA: TGTGCCAGCAGGTACCACGAACGGGTGAAATCTGAAGCTTTCTTT
J gene: TRBJ2-3; V gene: TRBV9; D gene: TRBD2; clone size: NA; CDR3 protein: CASSVDPPGSGMAADTQYF; CDR3 DNA: TGTGCCAGCAGCGTAGACCCTCCGGGGAGCGGGATGGCCGCCGATACGCAGTATTTT
J gene: TRBJ2-7; V gene: TRBV12-3/TRBV12-4; D gene: TRBD1; clone size: medium-sized; CDR3 protein: CASSWGTGGVYEQYF; CDR3 DNA: TGTGCCAGCAGCTGGGGGACAGGGGGAGTCTACGAGCAGTACTTC
J gene: TRBJ1-6; V gene: TRBV7-9; D gene: NA; clone size: NA; CDR3 protein: CASSPQYNSPLHF; CDR3 DNA: TGTGCCAGCAGCCCTCAGTATAATTCACCCCTCCACTTT
J gene: TRBJ2-4; V gene: TRBV3-1; D gene: NA; clone size: many; CDR3 protein: CASSQDESPLAKNIQYF; CDR3 DNA: TGTGCCAGCAGCCAAGATGAATCGCCCCTAGCCAAAAACATTCAGTACTTC
J gene: TRBJ2-2; V gene: TRBV18; D gene: NA; clone size: NA; CDR3 protein: CASSPFGSGELFF; CDR3 DNA: TGTGCCAGCTCACCATTCGGGTCCGGGGAGCTGTTTTTT
J gene: TRBJ1-5; V gene: TRBV20-1; D gene: NA; clone size: many; CDR3 protein: CSARDGNQPQHF; CDR3 DNA: TGCAGTGCTAGAGATGGGAATCAGCCCCAGCATTTT
J gene: TRBJ1-1; V gene: TRBV7-9; D gene: NA; clone size: NA; CDR3 protein: CASASYGDGTEAFF; CDR3 DNA: TGTGCCAGCGCCTCGTACGGGGACGGCACTGAAGCTTTCTTT
J gene: TRBJ2-5; V gene: TRBV30; D gene: TRBD2; clone size: few; CDR3 protein: CAWSYKRGYQETQYF; CDR3 DNA: TGTGCCTGGTCTTATAAGCGGGGGTACCAAGAGACCCAGTACTTC
J gene: TRBJ2-2; V gene: TRBV9; D gene: NA; clone size: NA; CDR3 protein: CASSVAPTNTGELFF; CDR3 DNA: TGTGCCAGCAGCGTAGCACCGACGAACACCGGGGAGCTGTTTTTT
J gene: TRBJ2-3; V gene: TRBV12-3/TRBV12-4; D gene: TRBD1; clone size: NA; CDR3 protein: CARARTGEFTDTQYF; CDR3 DNA: TGTGCCAGGGCTAGAACAGGGGAATTCACAGATACGCAGTATTTT
J gene: TRBJ1-6; V gene: TRBV6-1; D gene: NA; clone size: medium-sized; CDR3 protein: CASGGVGSPLHF; CDR3 DNA: TGTGCCAGCGGGGGGGTAGGGTCACCCCTCCACTTT
J gene: TRBJ2-1; V gene: TRBV6-4; D gene: NA; clone size: medium-sized; CDR3 protein: CASSEDSSYNEQFF; CDR3 DNA: TGTGCCAGCAGTGAGGACAGCTCCTACAATGAGCAGTTCTTC
J gene: TRBJ2-1; V gene: TRBV11-3; D gene: TRBD1; clone size: medium-sized; CDR3 protein: CASSTGGNEQFF; CDR3 DNA: TGTGCCAGCAGCACAGGGGGCAATGAGCAGTTCTTC
J gene: TRBJ2-2; V gene: TRBV5-6; D gene: NA; clone size: NA; CDR3 protein: CASSWQGRMNTGELFF; CDR3 DNA: TGTGCCAGCAGCTGGCAGGGACGGATGAACACCGGGGAGCTGTTTTTT
J gene: TRBJ2-1; V gene: TRBV20-1; D gene: TRBD2; clone size: NA; CDR3 protein: CSAHYGTSVNEHFF; CDR3 DNA: TGCAGTGCTCATTACGGGACTAGCGTTAATGAGCATTTCTTC
J gene: TRBJ1-4; V gene: TRBV7-3; D gene: TRBD1; clone size: medium-sized; CDR3 protein: CASSLGGQSNEKLFF; CDR3 DNA: TGTGCCAGCAGCTTAGGGGGACAGTCTAATGAAAAACTGTTTTTT
J gene: TRBJ1-4; V gene: TRBV3-1; D gene: NA; clone size: NA; CDR3 protein: CASSQQDFRATNEKLFF; CDR3 DNA: TGTGCCAGCAGCCAACAGGATTTTCGGGCAACTAATGAAAAACTGTTTTTT
J gene: TRBJ1-3; V gene: TRBV6-1; D gene: NA; clone size: many; CDR3 protein: CASSSINSGNTIYF; CDR3 DNA: TGTGCCAGCAGTTCGATTAACTCTGGAAACACCATATATTTT
J gene: TRBJ2-7; V gene: TRBV19; D gene: NA; clone size: many; CDR3 protein: CASSSPPSSYEQYF; CDR3 DNA: TGTGCCAGTAGCTCCCCGCCGAGCTCCTACGAGCAGTACTTC
J gene: TRBJ1-1; V gene: TRBV6-1; D gene: NA; clone size: NA; CDR3 protein: CASTVRGYTETFF; CDR3 DNA: TGTGCCAGCACCGTCCGGGGCTACACTGAAACTTTCTTT
J gene: TRBJ2-2; V gene: TRBV6-4; D gene: NA; clone size: many; CDR3 protein: CASKRERNTGELFF; CDR3 DNA: TGTGCCAGCAAGAGGGAAAGGAACACCGGGGAGCTGTTTTTT
J gene: TRBJ2-3; V gene: TRBV24-1; D gene: TRBD2; clone size: few; CDR3 protein: CATSDPSGSPTDTQYF; CDR3 DNA: TGTGCCACCAGTGACCCTAGCGGGAGCCCCACAGATACGCAGTATTTT
J gene: TRBJ2-3; V gene: TRBV5-1; D gene: NA; clone size: NA; CDR3 protein: CASSLESPGRGTDTKYF; CDR3 DNA: TGCGCCAGCAGCTTGGAATCGCCAGGGCGGGGTACAGATACGAAGTATTTT